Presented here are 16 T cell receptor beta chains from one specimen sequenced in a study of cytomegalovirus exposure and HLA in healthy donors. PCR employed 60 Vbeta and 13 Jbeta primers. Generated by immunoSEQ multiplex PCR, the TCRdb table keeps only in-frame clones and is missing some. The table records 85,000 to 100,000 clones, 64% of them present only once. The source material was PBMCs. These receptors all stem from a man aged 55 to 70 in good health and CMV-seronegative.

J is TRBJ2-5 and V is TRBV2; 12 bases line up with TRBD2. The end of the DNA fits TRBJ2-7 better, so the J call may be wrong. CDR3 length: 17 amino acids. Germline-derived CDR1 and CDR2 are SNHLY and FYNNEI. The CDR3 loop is CASSEVGLAGNSYEQYF. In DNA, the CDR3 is TGTGCCAGCAGTGAAGTTGGACTAGCGGGGAACTCCTACGAGCAGTACTTC.

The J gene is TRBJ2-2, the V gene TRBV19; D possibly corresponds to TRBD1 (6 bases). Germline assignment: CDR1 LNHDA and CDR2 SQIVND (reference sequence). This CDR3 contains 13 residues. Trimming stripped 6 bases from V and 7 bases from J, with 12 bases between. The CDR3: CASSIQGHGELFF. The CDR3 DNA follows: TGTGCCAGTAGCATACAGGGCCACGGGGAGCTGTTTTTT.

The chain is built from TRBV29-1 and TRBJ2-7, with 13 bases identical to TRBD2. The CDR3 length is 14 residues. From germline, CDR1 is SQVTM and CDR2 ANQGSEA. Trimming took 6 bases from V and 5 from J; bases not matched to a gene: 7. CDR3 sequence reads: CSVDGLAGVDEQYF. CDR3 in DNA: TGCAGCGTCGACGGACTAGCGGGGGTCGACGAGCAGTACTTC.

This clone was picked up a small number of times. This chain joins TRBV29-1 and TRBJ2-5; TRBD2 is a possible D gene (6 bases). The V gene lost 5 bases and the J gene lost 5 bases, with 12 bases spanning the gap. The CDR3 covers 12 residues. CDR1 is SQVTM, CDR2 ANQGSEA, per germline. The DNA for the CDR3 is TGCAGCGTTCGACTAGTAGGGGAGACCCAGTACTTC. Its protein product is CSVRLVGETQYF.

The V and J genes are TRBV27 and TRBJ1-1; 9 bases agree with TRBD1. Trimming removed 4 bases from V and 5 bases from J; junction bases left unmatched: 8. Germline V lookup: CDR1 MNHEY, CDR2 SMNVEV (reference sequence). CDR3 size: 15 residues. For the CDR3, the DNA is TGTGCCAGCAGTTCACCGGGACAGGGAAAGACTGAAGCTTTCTTT. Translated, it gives CASSSPGQGKTEAFF.

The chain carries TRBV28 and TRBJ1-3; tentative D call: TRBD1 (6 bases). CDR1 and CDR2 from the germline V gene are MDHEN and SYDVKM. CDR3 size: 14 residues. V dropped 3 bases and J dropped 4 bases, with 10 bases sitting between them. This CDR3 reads CASSFRGTGNTIYF. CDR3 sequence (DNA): TGTGCCAGCAGTTTCAGGGGTACGGGAAACACCATATATTTT.

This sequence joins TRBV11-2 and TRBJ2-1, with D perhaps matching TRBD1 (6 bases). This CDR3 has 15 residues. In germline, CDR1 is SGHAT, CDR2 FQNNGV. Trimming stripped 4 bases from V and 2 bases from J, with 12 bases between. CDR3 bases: TGTGCCAGCAGCTGGGTGAAGGGGGCCTACAATGAGCAGTTCTTC. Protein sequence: CASSWVKGAYNEQFF.

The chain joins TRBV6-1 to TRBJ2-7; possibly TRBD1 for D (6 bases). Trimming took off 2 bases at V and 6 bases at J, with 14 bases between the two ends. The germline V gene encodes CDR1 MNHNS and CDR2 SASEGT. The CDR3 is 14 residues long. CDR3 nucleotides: TGTGCCAGCAGTGAAATCAATACAGGGTTCGAGCAGTACTTC. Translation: CASSEINTGFEQYF.

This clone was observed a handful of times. Here the CDR3 DNA reads TGCGCCAGCAGTGACCTAGCGGGGACCTACCAAGAGACCCAGTACTTC. Translated, it gives CASSDLAGTYQETQYF. The chain couples TRBV10-2 to TRBJ2-5; TRBD2 aligns across 9 bases. CDR3 length equals 16 residues. Per the germline V gene, CDR1 is WSHSY and CDR2 is SAAADI. With 3 bases clipped from V and 0 bases from J, the junction kept 5 bases outside the gene matches.

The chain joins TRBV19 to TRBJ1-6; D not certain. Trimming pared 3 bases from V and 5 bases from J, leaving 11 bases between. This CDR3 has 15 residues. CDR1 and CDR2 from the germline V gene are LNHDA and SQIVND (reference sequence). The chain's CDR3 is CASSIAEADNSPLHF. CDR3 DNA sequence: TGTGCCAGTAGTATCGCGGAGGCCGATAATTCACCCCTCCACTTT.

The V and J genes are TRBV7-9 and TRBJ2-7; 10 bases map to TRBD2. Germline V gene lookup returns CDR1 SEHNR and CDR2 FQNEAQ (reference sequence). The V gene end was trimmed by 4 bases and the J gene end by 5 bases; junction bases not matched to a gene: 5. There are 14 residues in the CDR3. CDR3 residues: CASSSSAGGDEQYF. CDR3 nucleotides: TGTGCCAGCAGCTCGTCAGCGGGGGGGGACGAGCAGTACTTC.

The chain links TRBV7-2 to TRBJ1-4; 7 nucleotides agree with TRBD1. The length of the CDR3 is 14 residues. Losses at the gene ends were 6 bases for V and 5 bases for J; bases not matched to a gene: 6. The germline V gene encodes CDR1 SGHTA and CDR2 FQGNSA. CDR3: CASRPGTANEKLFF. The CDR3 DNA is TGTGCCAGCAGACCCGGGACAGCAAATGAAAAACTGTTTTTT.

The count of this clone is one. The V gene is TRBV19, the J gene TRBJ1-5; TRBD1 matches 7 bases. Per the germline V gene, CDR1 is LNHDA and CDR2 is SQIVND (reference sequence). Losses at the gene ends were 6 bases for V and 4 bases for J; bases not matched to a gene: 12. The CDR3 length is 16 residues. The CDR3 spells CASREQGTRLNQPQHF. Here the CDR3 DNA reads TGTGCCAGTAGGGAACAGGGGACTCGACTTAATCAGCCCCAGCATTTT.

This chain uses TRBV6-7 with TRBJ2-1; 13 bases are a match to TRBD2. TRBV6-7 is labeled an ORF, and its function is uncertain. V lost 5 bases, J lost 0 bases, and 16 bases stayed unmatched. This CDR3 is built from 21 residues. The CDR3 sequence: CASSQFRTSGRPTSSYNEQFF. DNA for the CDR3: TGTGCCAGCAGTCAATTCCGGACTAGCGGGAGACCCACCAGCTCCTACAATGAGCAGTTCTTC.

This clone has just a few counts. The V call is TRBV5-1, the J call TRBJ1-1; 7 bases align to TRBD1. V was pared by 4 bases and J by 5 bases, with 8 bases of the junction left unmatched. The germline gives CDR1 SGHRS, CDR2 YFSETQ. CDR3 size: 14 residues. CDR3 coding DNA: TGCGCCAGCAGCCCTACAGGGGTAGGAACTGAAGCTTTCTTT. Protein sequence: CASSPTGVGTEAFF.

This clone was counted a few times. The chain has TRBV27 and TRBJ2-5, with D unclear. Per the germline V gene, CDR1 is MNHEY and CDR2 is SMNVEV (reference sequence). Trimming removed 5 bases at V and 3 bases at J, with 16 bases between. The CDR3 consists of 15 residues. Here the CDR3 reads CASSTKGVYEETQYF. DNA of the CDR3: TGTGCCAGCAGTACGAAAGGAGTTTACGAAGAGACCCAGTACTTC.